These 17 T cell receptor beta chains were all obtained from the same sample, sequenced in a study of blood T cells in healthy people across ages. Sample-barcoded 5' priming and a J-beta primer mix drove a second PCR of 7 to 11 cycles. MiXCR, applied by TCRdb to the 5' RACE reads, yields one record per CDR3 protein. Of more than 900,000 distinct CDR3 sequences listed, approximately 25% are singletons. This sample also belongs to another study, concerning T cells of mothers and their children.

Sequenced input: blood. The source is a girl aged 2 to 10 in good health.

The gene calls are TRBV11-1 and TRBJ2-5; TRBD2 agrees at 15 bases. The J call may be wrong; the DNA end is better matched by TRBJ2-1. This CDR3 spans 19 amino acids. Germline assignment: CDR1 SGHAT and CDR2 FQDESV (reference sequence). The CDR3 nucleotides read TGTGCCAGCAGCTCCACAATTGGACTAGCGGGAGGGCCGTACAATGAGCAGTTCTTC. This codes for CASSSTIGLAGGPYNEQFF.

The V gene is TRBV29-1, the J gene TRBJ2-1; D remains ambiguous. The germline CDR1 and CDR2 sequences are SQVTM and ANQGSEA. The V gene lost 5 bases and the J gene lost 4 bases, with 12 bases spanning the gap. CDR3 length: 13 amino acids. The CDR3 loop reads CSVPGPQYNEQFF. The CDR3, as DNA: TGCAGCGTTCCAGGACCGCAATACAATGAGCAGTTCTTC.

This chain connects TRBV6-1 to TRBJ2-1; TRBD1 is a possible D gene (5 bases). The CDR3 length is 12 residues. Trimming pared 11 bases from V and 3 bases from J, leaving 11 bases between. Germline CDR1 reads MNHNS; CDR2 reads SASEGT. CDR3 bases: TGTGCCCTAGGGGAACACTACAATGAGCAGTTCTTC. Protein sequence: CALGEHYNEQFF.

The V gene is TRBV27, the J gene TRBJ1-2; D is uncertain. With 6 bases removed from V and 4 bases from J, the gap between germline ends came to 12 bases. This CDR3 comprises 13 residues. Looked up from germline, CDR1 is MNHEY and CDR2 is SMNVEV (reference sequence). The CDR3 loop reads CASRLRGSYGYTF. The CDR3 DNA follows: TGTGCCAGCAGACTCCGCGGTTCCTATGGCTACACCTTC.

The chain is built from TRBV20-1 and TRBJ2-7; TRBD2 aligns across 7 bases. The V segment lost 3 bases and the J segment 6 bases; nucleotides outside the gene matches: 14. The CDR3 spans 15 residues. Germline-derived CDR1 and CDR2 are DFQATT and SNEGSKA (reference sequence). DNA of the CDR3: TGCAGTGCTAGCCCGGGGTGGGAGGGCCCGATCGAGCAGTACTTC. Residues: CSASPGWEGPIEQYF.

This clonotype was seen a handful of times. The chain has TRBV4-1 and TRBJ2-5; 8 nucleotides align to TRBD2. J was trimmed by 4 bases and V by 6 bases; bases with no gene match: 16. CDR3 length: 17 residues. Germline CDR1 reads MGHRA; CDR2 reads YSYEKL. CDR3: CASSPGSGGSYGETQYF. CDR3 bases: TGCGCCAGCAGTCCAGGAAGCGGGGGTTCTTATGGAGAGACCCAGTACTTC.

This clonotype was detected only a few times. This chain connects TRBV6-2 or TRBV6-3 to TRBJ1-5, with 8 nucleotides matching TRBD1. This CDR3 has 16 residues. Germline CDR1 and CDR2: MNHEY and SVGEGT. V lost 3 bases, J lost 2 bases, and 6 bases stayed unmatched. The CDR3 DNA sequence: TGTGCCAGCAGTTATTGGGGACAGGCTCGCAATCAGCCCCAGCATTTT. It specifies CASSYWGQARNQPQHF.

The V call is TRBV7-9, the J call TRBJ1-2; 7 nucleotides match TRBD1. With V trimmed by 3 bases and J by 4 bases, 5 bases remained unmatched. The CDR3 spans 14 residues. Per germline, CDR1 SEHNR and CDR2 FQNEAQ (reference sequence). DNA of the CDR3: TGTGCCAGCAGCTTCGGGACAGCCCTCTATGGCTACACCTTC. Its translation: CASSFGTALYGYTF.

This clonotype was seen a few times. The chain has TRBV28 and TRBJ2-5; D possibly matches TRBD1 or TRBD2 (6 bases each). Germline V gene lookup returns CDR1 MDHEN and CDR2 SYDVKM. Trimming left V 7 bases short and J 5 bases short, with 11 bases between. CDR3 length: 12 residues. The CDR3 protein is CASKGGSETQYF. The CDR3 nucleotides are TGTGCCAGCAAAGGGGGGTCGGAGACCCAGTACTTC.

This clonotype was seen a few times. The V gene is TRBV29-1, the J gene TRBJ2-5; 7 nucleotides line up with TRBD2. The DNA end lines up better with TRBJ2-7; the J call may be wrong. Germline CDR1 SQVTM, CDR2 ANQGSEA. The CDR3 extends over 13 amino acids. CDR3 coding DNA: TGCAGCGTGACGAGGTCGGGGGGCTACGAGCAGTACTTC. It codes for CSVTRSGGYEQYF.

The table lists this clonotype with a few counts. V gene TRBV4-2 combines with J gene TRBJ1-2; perhaps TRBD1 as D (6 bases). From germline, CDR1 is LGHNA and CDR2 YNFKEQ. CDR3 length equals 14 residues. Trimming left V 3 bases short and J 6 bases short, with 14 bases between. The chain's CDR3 is CASSHPEGGDGYTF. The DNA for the CDR3 is TGTGCCAGCAGCCATCCCGAGGGGGGAGATGGCTACACCTTC.

The rearrangement uses TRBV7-9 and TRBJ1-2, with 8 bases identical to TRBD1. Germline loops: CDR1 SEHNR, CDR2 FQNEAQ (reference sequence). This CDR3 is 16 amino acids long. The J segment lost 4 bases and the V segment lost 4 bases, leaving 11 bases of the junction unmatched. The CDR3 sequence is CASSSNDRGWGYGYTF. For the CDR3, the DNA is TGTGCCAGCAGCTCAAATGACAGGGGATGGGGCTATGGCTACACCTTC.

The chain combines TRBV7-2 with TRBJ2-7; 8 bases fit TRBD1. Per germline, CDR1 SGHTA and CDR2 FQGNSA. V shed 5 bases, J shed 2 bases, and the junction held 11 bases outside the gene matches. This CDR3 has 16 residues. The CDR3 reads CASSTTGQEIPYEQYF. The CDR3 DNA sequence: TGTGCCAGCAGCACAACGGGACAGGAGATTCCCTACGAGCAGTACTTC. The entire variable domain, with the rest obtained from reference TRBV7-2 and TRBJ2-7, is as follows: GAGVSQSPSNKVTEKGKDVELRCDPISGHTALYWYRQSLGQGLEFLIYFQGNSAPDKSGLPSDRFSAERTGGSVSTLTIQRTQQEDSAVYLCASSTTGQEIPYEQYFGPGTRLTVT.

In its sample, this clonotype was seen a few times. The gene calls are TRBV6-5 and TRBJ2-5; 13 bases are shared with TRBD2. V trimming: 6 bases; J trimming: 5 bases; junction bases outside the gene matches: 3. CDR3 size: 14 residues. Germline lookup yields CDR1 MNHEY and CDR2 SVGAGI. CDR3 nucleotides: TGTGCCAGCAGAGGACTAGCGGGAGATGAGACCCAGTACTTC. It translates to CASRGLAGDETQYF.

The J gene is TRBJ1-2, the V gene TRBV5-1; no clear D gene. The V end was cut by 0 bases, the J end by 4 bases, with 10 bases between. Germline values: CDR1 SGHRS, CDR2 YFSETQ. The CDR3 is 14 residues long. Written as DNA, the CDR3 is TGCGCCAGCAGCTTGGGATCCCGGGCCTATGGCTACACCTTC. It encodes CASSLGSRAYGYTF.

The chain carries TRBV19 and TRBJ2-5; 14 bases align to TRBD2. Near its end, the DNA agrees better with TRBJ2-1, so the J call may be wrong. Germline CDR1 and CDR2: LNHDA and SQIVND (reference sequence). The CDR3 spans 16 residues. For the CDR3, the DNA is TGTGCCAGTAGCCCGGGACTAGCGGGGGTAAGCGATGAGCAGTTCTTC. Protein: CASSPGLAGVSDEQFF.

The chain recombines TRBV20-1 with TRBJ2-3; possibly TRBD1 or TRBD2 for D (5 bases each). Germline CDR1 and CDR2: DFQATT and SNEGSKA (reference sequence). V was trimmed by 6 bases and J by 4 bases, leaving 20 bases between them. The CDR3 sequence is 15 residues long. CDR3 bases: TGCAGTGCCCCGAGAGGGGCAGGGCCGCCAGATACGCAGTATTTT. It specifies CSAPRGAGPPDTQYF.